This T cell receptor beta chain is drawn from a study of cytomegalovirus exposure and HLA in healthy donors. Study observations and caveats: Likely technical artifact: a cluster of highly shared sequence variants. Sequencing depth roughly uniform across donors was assumed in presence/absence analyses. Prior analysis indicated that the majority of TCR beta V segments exhibited productivity approximately 90% or approximately 30% of the time.

About this clone itself: Antigen specificity is unknown.

The PCR ran on 60 Vbeta and 13 Jbeta primers. Here immunoSEQ multiplex PCR was the method, and the copy in TCRdb shows in-frame clones only, minus some. The table lists some 150,000 clones, 79% of them singletons. This CDR3 is built from 14 residues. The V gene's germline CDR1 is SQVTM and CDR2 ANQGSEA. The origin of this receptor is a man aged 40-50 years in good health and CMV-seronegative. The chain is built from TRBV29-1 and TRBJ2-5, with TRBD2 identical over 8 bases. The last part of the DNA fits TRBJ2-7 better; the J call may be wrong. The sequenced material came from PBMCs. CDR3 nucleotides: TGCAGCGTTGGCCCTACGAGCGGGAGCACCGAGCAGTACTTC. Residues: CSVGPTSGSTEQYF.